This T cell receptor (beta chain) was obtained from a study of blood T cell repertoires in COVID-19. For the study at large: The United States, Italy and Spain supplied acute and convalescent COVID-19 samples. PBMCs, B-cell-depleted T cells, or T cells were the source of the cDNA or gDNA that made up the material.

The assay was immunoSEQ multiplex PCR, and TCRdb's table has in-frame clones only and misses some. The repertoire consists of 150,000 to 200,000 clones, with around 73% occurring once and the leading ten covering 15% to 20%. Everyone who took part was 18 to 89 years old, and they came from about 23 US areas. The CDR3 totals 16 residues. V was shortened by 5 bases and J by 1 base, with 16 bases between the two germline ends. Per germline, CDR1 LNHNV and CDR2 YYDKDF (reference sequence). The rearrangement joins TRBV15 to TRBJ2-3; possibly TRBD2 for D (5 bases). Sequenced input: PBMCs or T cells enriched from blood (not recorded which). The TCR originated in a woman between 50 and 59 years old who had recovered from COVID-19. The CDR3 region is CATSSPRGPGTDTQYF. In nucleotides, the CDR3 is TGTGCCACCAGCTCTCCGAGAGGGCCAGGCACAGATACGCAGTATTTT.